The next 7 T cell receptor beta chains were all read from a single sample in a study of T-cell reconstitution after alpha-beta-depleted transplantation in children (TCRdb year 2016). Libraries were prepared through PCR. The instrument given in TCRdb is Illumina HiSeq 2500. Molecular barcoding was employed in the preparation of TCR libraries, with unique molecular identifiers being used to normalize TCRbeta repertoire quantification. TCRdb took the public reads, trimmed them with fastp at Q25, ran MiXCR for clone calling and kept in-frame beta chains. Identical CDR3 proteins give one entry, which carries the most common genes and DNA. The sample table holds around 450,000 distinct CDR3 sequences, of which over 40% were seen once. Approximately 25% of the sample is held by the ten biggest clonotypes. The meaning of the sample's treatment or condition label: allogeneic hematopoietic cell transplantation with graft depleted of TCRalphabeta T cells and CD19 B cells.

The sequencing used PBMCs, collected before TCRalphabeta/CD19-depleted stem cell transplant. Receptors originate from a girl aged 2-10 years with aplastic anemia, due to receive a stem cell transplant.

This clonotype was recorded many times. This rearrangement joins TRBV12-3 or TRBV12-4 to TRBJ2-1, with 13 bases matching TRBD2. V gave up 5 bases and J gave up 0 bases; unmatched junction bases: 13. CDR3 size: 20 residues. The CDR3, as DNA: TGTGCCAGCAGTCCAGGACTAGCGGGGGCCCGATATAGCTCCTACAATGAGCAGTTCTTC. Translating gives CASSPGLAGARYSSYNEQFF.

The DNA for the CDR3 is TGTGCCAGCAGCTTACTGGGACTAGCGGGAGTCGGGGATACGCAGTATTTT. Its protein is CASSLLGLAGVGDTQYF. This rearrangement joins TRBV7-2 to TRBJ2-3; 14 positions agree with TRBD2. Germline CDR1 SGHTA, CDR2 FQGNSA. This CDR3 contains 17 residues. J was trimmed by 6 bases and V by 2 bases; bases with no gene match: 7.

The sample holds many counts of this clonotype. V usage is TRBV7-3 and J usage is TRBJ2-2; D unresolved. The CDR3 sequence is 13 residues long. Germline values: CDR1 SGHTA, CDR2 FQGTGA. The V end was cut by 1 base, the J end by 6 bases, with 6 bases between. CDR3 coding DNA: TGTGCCAGCAGCTTAAACTCCGCCGGGGAGCTGTTTTTT. Translated: CASSLNSAGELFF.

This chain links TRBV7-8 with TRBJ2-7; 9 bases agree with TRBD2. The germline V gene has CDR1 SGHVS and CDR2 FQNEAQ. V lost 4 bases and J lost 1; bases outside the gene matches: 8. The CDR3 contains 16 residues. The CDR3 DNA follows: TGTGCCAGCAGCTACCCCGGCGGGAGGGAGTCCTACGAGCAGTACTTC. Protein sequence: CASSYPGGRESYEQYF. The whole variable domain, filled in from reference TRBV7-8 and TRBJ2-7, reads GAGVSQSPRYKVAKRGQDVALRCDPISGHVSLFWYQQALGQGPEFLTYFQNEAQLDKSGLPSDRFFAERPEGSVSTLKIQRTQQEDSAVYLCASSYPGGRESYEQYFGPGTRLTVT.

The rearrangement uses TRBV5-1 and TRBJ2-2, with D possibly being TRBD2 (5 bases). Trimming left V 0 bases short and J 3 bases short, with 12 bases between. The CDR3 is made up of 16 amino acids. Per germline, CDR1 SGHRS and CDR2 YFSETQ. The chain's CDR3 is CASSLVTGTDTGELFF. DNA for the CDR3: TGCGCCAGCAGCTTGGTTACGGGAACTGACACCGGGGAGCTGTTTTTT.

V gene TRBV20-1 combines with J gene TRBJ2-3; a possible D gene is TRBD1 (5 bases). This CDR3 region has 12 residues. The germline V gene has CDR1 DFQATT and CDR2 SNEGSKA (reference sequence). V shed 4 bases and J shed 1 base, with 6 bases lying between them. Here the CDR3 reads CSATTGTDTQYF. CDR3 nucleotides: TGCAGTGCTACGACAGGCACAGATACGCAGTATTTT.

The V gene is TRBV9, the J gene TRBJ1-3; D unresolved. Trimming left V 1 base short and J 0 bases short, with 11 bases between. Germline CDR1 and CDR2: SGDLS and YYNGEE. This CDR3 spans 16 amino acids. DNA for the CDR3: TGTGCCAGCAGCGTAATGGCGGCAGACTCTGGAAACACCATATATTTT. It encodes CASSVMAADSGNTIYF.